Following are 32 T cell receptor beta chains from one sample sequenced in a study of T cell responses to AZD1222 COVID-19 vaccine. The method was immunoSEQ multiplex PCR; TCRdb's version includes in-frame clones alone and lacks a portion of them. The sample gives 130,000 to 150,000 clones, 82% of which show up once; about 4% is in the top ten. The input for sequencing was peripheral blood, taken on day 0 of MenACWY control vaccination. The receptors derive from an adult in good health.

This CDR3 is CASSEIVGYGYTF. For the CDR3, the DNA is TGTGCCAGCAGTGAAATAGTGGGCTATGGCTACACCTTC. V usage is TRBV6-4 and J usage is TRBJ1-2, with no clear D. Trimming took 3 bases from V and 4 from J, leaving 9 bases between them. CDR1 and CDR2 from the germline V gene are MRHNA and SNTAGT. CDR3 length: 13 amino acids.

This sequence joins TRBV24-1 and TRBJ2-7; D unresolved. The CDR3 runs 13 residues. V was trimmed by 3 bases and J by 5 bases, leaving 10 bases between them. The germline V gene encodes CDR1 KGHDR and CDR2 SFDVKD. As DNA, the CDR3 is TGTGCCACCAGTGATCCCGGCTCTCACGAGCAGTACTTC. As protein: CATSDPGSHEQYF.

This clone was seen a handful of times. The gene calls are TRBV5-5 and TRBJ2-1, with D possibly matching TRBD2 (5 bases). Per germline, CDR1 SGHKS and CDR2 YYEKEE (reference sequence). The V gene lost 9 bases and the J gene lost 8 bases, with 21 bases spanning the gap. This CDR3 is 14 amino acids long. CDR3 protein: CATGRDQYFHEQFF. Written as DNA, the CDR3 is TGTGCCACCGGTCGGGATCAATATTTCCATGAGCAGTTCTTC.

The chain uses TRBV6-5 and TRBJ2-6; D gene ambiguous. The V gene's germline CDR1 is MNHEY and CDR2 SVGAGI. This CDR3 has 14 residues. V shed 8 bases and J shed 0 bases, with 8 bases lying between them. CDR3 nucleotide sequence: TGTGCCAGCTGGAAGAGCTCTGGGGCCAACGTCCTGACTTTC. Translated: CASWKSSGANVLTF.

The chain combines TRBV14 with TRBJ1-1, with 8 bases aligning to TRBD1. Germline V gene lookup returns CDR1 SGHDN and CDR2 FVKESK. The V and J ends lost 3 bases and 2 bases, in that order; junction bases with no gene match: 2. The CDR3 has 14 amino acids. CDR3: CASSHDRGNTEAFF. The CDR3 region has the DNA TGTGCCAGCAGCCATGACAGGGGTAACACTGAAGCTTTCTTT.

This chain uses TRBV23-1 with TRBJ2-1; 7 bases are shared with TRBD1. TRBV23-1 is annotated as an ORF whose role is uncertain. This CDR3 comprises 14 residues. The V gene end was trimmed by 9 bases and the J gene end by 9 bases; junction bases not matched to a gene: 14. CDR3: CASRGTGEKGEQFF. The CDR3 DNA is TGCGCCAGTAGGGGCACAGGGGAAAAAGGTGAGCAGTTCTTC.

A word on this clone: Additional DNA sequences in this sample encode the identical CDR3. The chain uses TRBV5-4 and TRBJ1-1; maybe TRBD1 (5 bases). The CDR3 has 13 amino acids. The ends were cut back, 1 base at V and 1 base at J, with 5 bases in the middle. CDR1 and CDR2 from the germline V gene are SGHNT and YYREEE (reference sequence). In DNA form, the CDR3 reads TGTGCCAGCAGCTTGAGGGGGAACACTGAAGCTTTCTTT. As protein: CASSLRGNTEAFF. Full variable domain (missing parts from reference TRBV5-4 and TRBJ1-1): ETGVTQSPTHLIKTRGQQVTLRCSSQSGHNTVSWYQQALGQGPQFIFQYYREEENGRGNFPPRFSGLQFPNYSSELNVNALELDDSALYLCASSLRGNTEAFFGQGTRLTVV.

V gene TRBV5-1 combines with J gene TRBJ2-5; D possibly corresponds to TRBD2 (6 bases). Trimming took off 4 bases at V and 3 bases at J, with 13 bases between the two ends. This CDR3 has 14 amino acids. Germline V gives CDR1 SGHRS, CDR2 YFSETQ. Written as DNA, the CDR3 is TGCGCCAGCAGCGCCTGGAGGGTGGAAGAGACCCAGTACTTC. This encodes CASSAWRVEETQYF.

The chain employs TRBV10-3 and TRBJ1-2; 8 nucleotides line up with TRBD1. The CDR3 spans 13 residues. V trimming: 8 bases; J trimming: 2 bases; junction bases outside the gene matches: 4. CDR1 is ENHRY and CDR2 is SYGVKD in the germline V gene. The CDR3 DNA follows: TGTGCCATCTCCCAGGGGGCAAACTATGGCTACACCTTC. Its protein is CAISQGANYGYTF.

This clone was counted a few times. This rearrangement joins TRBV3-1 (or the pseudogene TRBV3-2) to TRBJ2-5, with a tentative D call TRBD2 (5 bases). In germline, CDR1 is LGHDT, CDR2 YNNKEL (reference sequence). V shed 4 bases and J shed 3 bases, with 9 bases lying between them. The CDR3 extends over 13 amino acids. CDR3 region: CASSPRTEETQYF. CDR3 in DNA: TGTGCCAGCAGCCCACGGACTGAAGAGACCCAGTACTTC.

This rearrangement joins TRBV14 to TRBJ1-1; D uncertain. V dropped 4 bases and J dropped 3 bases, with 15 bases sitting between them. The CDR3 spans 15 residues. CDR1 and CDR2 from the germline V gene are SGHDN and FVKESK. In nucleotides, the CDR3 is TGTGCCAGCAGCCCCAGCCCCCGCTTTCACACTGAAGCTTTCTTT. This translates into CASSPSPRFHTEAFF.

This clone was counted only a few times. The V call is TRBV19, the J call TRBJ1-4, with 7 bases lining up with TRBD1. The CDR3 is 16 residues long. Germline V CDR1 and CDR2: LNHDA, SQIVND (reference sequence). The V gene end was trimmed by 4 bases and the J gene end by 0 bases; junction bases not matched to a gene: 5. The CDR3 DNA sequence: TGTGCCAGTAGTACGGGACAGAGCGCAACTAATGAAAAACTGTTTTTT. Amino acids: CASSTGQSATNEKLFF.

This clone was detected only once. The V gene is TRBV2, the J gene TRBJ2-5; the match to TRBD1 covers 11 bases. Germline-derived CDR1 and CDR2 are SNHLY and FYNNEI. The CDR3 is 14 amino acids. V lost 4 bases and J lost 5; bases outside the gene matches: 3. CDR3 bases: TGTGCCAGCAGTGCGGACAGGGGGCGCGAGACCCAGTACTTC. This encodes CASSADRGRETQYF.

This chain joins TRBV9 and TRBJ2-2, with D possibly matching TRBD1 (5 bases). Germline V CDR1 and CDR2: SGDLS, YYNGEE. The CDR3 covers 17 residues. The ends were cut back, 0 bases at V and 6 bases at J, with 18 bases in the middle. The CDR3 is CASSVAPGPQGSGELFF. The CDR3 region has the DNA TGTGCCAGCAGCGTAGCCCCAGGGCCACAAGGCTCCGGGGAGCTGTTTTTT.

V gene TRBV15 combines with J gene TRBJ2-3; TRBD2 matches at 14 bases. Germline V lookup: CDR1 LNHNV, CDR2 YYDKDF (reference sequence). The CDR3 spans 15 residues. The J segment lost 4 bases and the V segment lost 3 bases, leaving 0 bases of the junction unmatched. This chain's CDR3 is CATSRTSGGADTQYF. CDR3 DNA: TGTGCCACCAGCAGGACTAGCGGGGGGGCAGATACGCAGTATTTT.

The chain has TRBV5-1 and TRBJ1-1, with a tentative D call TRBD1 (5 bases). Germline-derived CDR1 and CDR2 are SGHRS and YFSETQ. V was cut by 4 bases and J by 1 base, with 11 bases left in between. CDR3 length equals 14 residues. As DNA, the CDR3 is TGCGCCAGCAGCGGTGCAGGGAGGAACACTGAAGCTTTCTTT. Protein sequence: CASSGAGRNTEAFF.

This chain joins TRBV19 and TRBJ2-1; no firm D call. With 7 bases removed from V and 7 bases from J, the gap between germline ends came to 17 bases. Germline V lookup: CDR1 LNHDA, CDR2 SQIVND (reference sequence). The CDR3 length is 14 residues. The CDR3 protein is CASTSSGGRNEQFF. DNA for the CDR3: TGTGCCAGTACCTCTTCCGGCGGCAGAAATGAGCAGTTCTTC.

The chain combines TRBV6-5 with TRBJ2-5, with 9 bases lining up with TRBD1. CDR1 and CDR2 (germline): MNHEY, SVGAGI. This CDR3 is 13 amino acids long. V was clipped by 7 bases and J by 7 bases; unmatched bases: 7. The CDR3 DNA sequence: TGTGCCAGCAAAACAGGGGGCGCAGGGACCCAGTACTTC. Its protein is CASKTGGAGTQYF.

The V gene is TRBV5-1, the J gene TRBJ2-7; D assignment may be TRBD1 or TRBD2 (5 bases each). The CDR3 runs to 15 residues. The germline V gene has CDR1 SGHRS and CDR2 YFSETQ. With 4 bases removed from V and 2 bases from J, the gap between germline ends came to 16 bases. CDR3 coding DNA: TGCGCCAGCAGCCAAAGGACTGGGGACCCCTACGAGCAGTACTTC. This translates into CASSQRTGDPYEQYF.

This rearrangement joins TRBV3-1 (or the pseudogene TRBV3-2) to TRBJ1-6; 8 bases are shared with TRBD1. The CDR3 extends over 15 amino acids. With V trimmed by 6 bases and J by 7 bases, 8 bases remained unmatched. Germline CDR1 is LGHDT and CDR2 is YNNKEL (reference sequence). In DNA, the CDR3 is TGTGCCAGCAGGTGGGGACAGGCGAGCAATTCACCCCTCCACTTT. It encodes CASRWGQASNSPLHF.

This clone was counted a few times. The chain is built from TRBV19 and TRBJ2-2; 9 nucleotides line up with TRBD1. V lost 6 bases and J lost 5; bases outside the gene matches: 7. The CDR3 extends over 15 amino acids. Germline V gene data show CDR1 as LNHDA and CDR2 as SQIVND (reference sequence). CDR3 in DNA: TGTGCCAGTAGCCCCGACAGGGGGGGGACCGGGGAGCTGTTTTTT. Residues: CASSPDRGGTGELFF.

This chain joins TRBV7-2 and TRBJ2-3; D is unresolved. The CDR3 runs 14 residues. The germline CDR1 and CDR2 sequences are SGHTA and FQGNSA. The V and J ends lost 3 bases and 2 bases respectively, with 9 bases between them. The CDR3 coding sequence is TGTGCCAGCAGCTTTTCACATTTCACAGATACGCAGTATTTT. Its protein product is CASSFSHFTDTQYF.

The chain employs TRBV6-1 and TRBJ1-5; 7 bases agree with TRBD1. With V trimmed by 4 bases and J by 7 bases, 7 bases remained unmatched. CDR3 length: 14 residues. Germline V gene data show CDR1 as MNHNS and CDR2 as SASEGT. The CDR3 sequence is CASSGSTGTQPQHF. Here the CDR3 DNA reads TGTGCCAGCAGTGGATCGACAGGGACGCAGCCCCAGCATTTT.

CDR3 protein: CASSQVGEPYEQYF. In DNA, the CDR3 is TGCGCCAGCAGCCAAGTGGGGGAACCATACGAGCAGTACTTC. The rearrangement links TRBV4-1 to TRBJ2-7, with D perhaps matching TRBD1 or TRBD2 (5 bases each). Trimming removed 1 base at V and 4 bases at J, with 11 bases between. CDR3 size: 14 residues. From germline, CDR1 is MGHRA and CDR2 YSYEKL.

The rearrangement uses TRBV6-5 and TRBJ2-7; 7 bases line up with TRBD2. This CDR3 is 15 amino acids long. Trimming removed 5 bases from V and 1 base from J; junction bases left unmatched: 8. CDR1 MNHEY and CDR2 SVGAGI come from the germline V gene. The CDR3 sequence is CASSLGAGFSYEQYV. CDR3 DNA: TGTGCCAGCAGTCTTGGAGCGGGGTTTTCCTACGAGCAGTACGTC.

This rearrangement joins TRBV5-1 to TRBJ1-4, with no clear D. This CDR3 contains 15 residues. Germline lookup yields CDR1 SGHRS and CDR2 YFSETQ. V was shortened by 0 bases and J by 5 bases, with 11 bases between the two germline ends. For the CDR3, the DNA is TGCGCCAGCAGCTTGGGGACGCCTTCGAATGAAAAACTGTTTTTT. It specifies CASSLGTPSNEKLFF.

The rearrangement uses TRBV5-6 and TRBJ1-5; unclear D gene. This CDR3 is built from 15 residues. Germline values: CDR1 SGHDT, CDR2 YYEEEE. Trimming removed 3 bases from V and 4 bases from J, with 14 bases in between. In nucleotides, the CDR3 is TGTGCCAGCAGCTCCCGAGCGGAGAGTAATCAGCCCCAGCATTTT. Its translation: CASSSRAESNQPQHF.

This clone was seen a single time. The genes are TRBV5-1 and TRBJ1-1, with 12 bases fitting TRBD1. The CDR3 is made up of 17 amino acids. V gave up 2 bases and J gave up 3 bases; unmatched junction bases: 8. The germline CDR1 and CDR2 sequences are SGHRS and YFSETQ. The CDR3 here is CASSFKGQGAIYTEAFF. DNA for the CDR3: TGCGCCAGCAGCTTCAAGGGACAGGGGGCGATTTACACTGAAGCTTTCTTT.

The genes are TRBV4-2 and TRBJ2-7; 11 bases align to TRBD2. V shed 4 bases and J 5 bases; nucleotides not matched to a gene: 4. Germline CDR1 reads LGHNA; CDR2 reads YNFKEQ. The CDR3 spans 14 residues. The CDR3 loop reads CASSPPSGGNEQYF. CDR3 in DNA: TGTGCCAGCAGCCCTCCTAGCGGGGGGAACGAGCAGTACTTC.

The chain links TRBV7-9 to TRBJ2-3; D is unclear. CDR1 is SEHNR and CDR2 is FQNEAQ in the germline V gene (reference sequence). The germline V and J ends were trimmed by 5 bases and 2 bases, with 5 bases remaining between them. This CDR3 has 12 residues. In nucleotides, the CDR3 is TGTGCCAGCAGCACCTACACAGATACGCAGTATTTT. It codes for CASSTYTDTQYF.

The chain uses TRBV19 and TRBJ1-1, with TRBD1 matching 8 bases. The ends lost 6 bases at V and 0 bases at J; junction bases unmatched: 9. The CDR3 runs to 16 residues. The germline V gene has CDR1 LNHDA and CDR2 SQIVND (reference sequence). CDR3 nucleotides: TGTGCCAGTAGGAAAGGGACAGGACTTATGAACACTGAAGCTTTCTTT. It translates to CASRKGTGLMNTEAFF.

The genes are TRBV7-2 and TRBJ1-1; TRBD1 agrees at 7 bases. Germline CDR1 is SGHTA and CDR2 is FQGNSA. CDR3 size: 15 residues. V lost 3 bases and J lost 1; bases outside the gene matches: 5. The CDR3 DNA sequence: TGTGCCAGCAGCTTTGGGACAGCTAGGAACACTGAAGCTTTCTTT. Amino acid sequence: CASSFGTARNTEAFF.